The rows below give T cell receptor beta chains drawn from one sample of a study of T cell responses to AZD1222 COVID-19 vaccine. Profiled with immunoSEQ multiplex PCR; TCRdb holds only in-frame clones, not every one. The table has about 190,000 clones, more than 75% seen once. Sequences were derived from peripheral blood, sampled on day 0 of AZD1222 vaccination. All receptors derive from an adult in good health. Each CDR3 is given with its conserved first and last residue. A D gene is named only where the DNA matches it firmly. Some rows mark clone size as missing; the rest say once, few, many or name a class of expanded clone.

V gene: TRBV5-4
clone size: NA
D gene: TRBD1
J gene: TRBJ2-2
CDR3 DNA: TGTGCCAGCAGCCTGGGACAGGGAAACGCCGGGGAGCTGTTTTTT
CDR3 protein: CASSLGQGNAGELFF

V gene: TRBV11-3
clone size: NA
D gene: TRBD2
J gene: TRBJ2-3
CDR3 DNA: TGTGCCAGCAGCCAGGGGCTAGCGGGAGGAGAGGATACGCAGTATTTT
CDR3 protein: CASSQGLAGGEDTQYF

V gene: TRBV28
clone size: NA
D gene: TRBD1
J gene: TRBJ1-2
CDR3 DNA: TGTGCCAGCAGTTTACTTCGGGGGTCGGACAGGAGTAACTATGGCTACACCTTC
CDR3 protein: CASSLLRGSDRSNYGYTF

V gene: TRBV5-4
clone size: NA
D gene: NA
J gene: TRBJ1-1
CDR3 DNA: TGTGCCAGCAGCCCTGGGGGGGGCATTGAAGCTTTCTTT
CDR3 protein: CASSPGGGIEAFF

V gene: TRBV5-1
clone size: NA
D gene: NA
J gene: TRBJ2-7
CDR3 DNA: TGCGCCAGCAGCAAGACTAGTACCTACGAGCAGTACTTC
CDR3 protein: CASSKTSTYEQYF

V gene: TRBV19
clone size: NA
D gene: NA
J gene: TRBJ1-5
CDR3 DNA: TGTGCCAGTGAGGGGCAGGGTGCTCAGCCCCAGCATTTT
CDR3 protein: CASEGQGAQPQHF

V gene: TRBV5-6
clone size: NA
D gene: NA
J gene: TRBJ1-2
CDR3 DNA: TGTGCCAGCAGCCTGGGGGCCTATGGCTACACCTTC
CDR3 protein: CASSLGAYGYTF

V gene: TRBV6-2/TRBV6-3
clone size: NA
D gene: TRBD1
J gene: TRBJ2-3
CDR3 DNA: TGTGCCAGCAGTTACGGGGACAGACAGACAGATACGCAGTATTTT
CDR3 protein: CASSYGDRQTDTQYF

V gene: TRBV6-1
clone size: NA
D gene: NA
J gene: TRBJ1-5
CDR3 DNA: TGTGCCAGCAGTGACCTTTGGGGGGGCGGTCAGCCCCAGCATTTT
CDR3 protein: CASSDLWGGGQPQHF

V gene: TRBV9
clone size: NA
D gene: TRBD1
J gene: TRBJ1-1
CDR3 DNA: TGTGCCAGCAGCCGTAGCGGCAGGGGGATGAACACTGAAGCTTTCTTT
CDR3 protein: CASSRSGRGMNTEAFF

V gene: TRBV28
clone size: NA
D gene: NA
J gene: TRBJ1-2
CDR3 DNA: TGTGCCAGCAGACCGGCGGGGTACTATGGCTACACCTTC
CDR3 protein: CASRPAGYYGYTF

V gene: TRBV7-3
clone size: NA
D gene: NA
J gene: TRBJ2-1
CDR3 DNA: TGTGCCAGCAGCTCAACTACAGTAAGCGAGCAGTTCTTC
CDR3 protein: CASSSTTVSEQFF

V gene: TRBV27
clone size: NA
D gene: TRBD1
J gene: TRBJ1-2
CDR3 DNA: TGTGCCAGCAGTGATGAGACAGGGGAAAACCCTAACTATGGCTACACCTTC
CDR3 protein: CASSDETGENPNYGYTF

V gene: TRBV5-8
clone size: once
D gene: NA
J gene: TRBJ1-5
CDR3 DNA: TGTGCCAGCAGCTTCCGGACAGGCAATCAGCCCCAGCATTTT
CDR3 protein: CASSFRTGNQPQHF

V gene: TRBV2
clone size: NA
D gene: TRBD2
J gene: TRBJ2-3
CDR3 DNA: TGTGCCAGCACTCTGCGGGGGTCTAGCACAGATACGCAGTATTTT
CDR3 protein: CASTLRGSSTDTQYF

V gene: TRBV19
clone size: once
D gene: TRBD1
J gene: TRBJ1-1
CDR3 DNA: TGTGCCAGTAGTATAAACTGGTCAGGGGGGACTGAAGCTTTCTTT
CDR3 protein: CASSINWSGGTEAFF

V gene: TRBV2
clone size: NA
D gene: NA
J gene: TRBJ1-2
CDR3 DNA: TGTGCCAGCAGTGCGGGGGACTATGGCTACACCTTC
CDR3 protein: CASSAGDYGYTF

V gene: TRBV19
clone size: NA
D gene: TRBD1
J gene: TRBJ1-1
CDR3 DNA: TGTGCCAGTCTTCCCCCAGGGGGCGACCGGGCTGAAGCTTTCTTT
CDR3 protein: CASLPPGGDRAEAFF

V gene: TRBV4-1
clone size: NA
D gene: NA
J gene: TRBJ2-7
CDR3 DNA: TGCGCCAGCAGCCAGGGGGGACCAATAGGGGCCTACGAGCAGTACTTC
CDR3 protein: CASSQGGPIGAYEQYF

V gene: TRBV28
clone size: NA
D gene: TRBD1
J gene: TRBJ2-7
CDR3 DNA: TGTGCCAGCAGTCCATCCGGGACAGGGGTCTACGAGCAGTACTTC
CDR3 protein: CASSPSGTGVYEQYF

V gene: TRBV7-2
clone size: NA
D gene: NA
J gene: TRBJ1-2
CDR3 DNA: TGTGCCAGCAGCTTAGGGGACGCTCCTAACTATGGCTACACCTTC
CDR3 protein: CASSLGDAPNYGYTF

V gene: TRBV12-3/TRBV12-4
clone size: NA
D gene: TRBD1
J gene: TRBJ1-1
CDR3 DNA: TGTGCCAGCAGCCTGGACAGGGGGACTTTCTTT
CDR3 protein: CASSLDRGTFF

V gene: TRBV15
clone size: NA
D gene: NA
J gene: TRBJ1-3
CDR3 DNA: TGTGCCACCAGCAGAGATCGAGGTACTGGAAACACCATATATTTT
CDR3 protein: CATSRDRGTGNTIYF

V gene: TRBV5-1
clone size: NA
D gene: TRBD1
J gene: TRBJ2-7
CDR3 DNA: TGCGCCAGCAGCTTGGGAAGGACAGGGGGCTGGTACGAGCAGTACTTC
CDR3 protein: CASSLGRTGGWYEQYF

V gene: TRBV2
clone size: NA
D gene: NA
J gene: TRBJ2-7
CDR3 DNA: TGTGCCAGCAGTGATTGGCTAGGCTCCTACGAGCAGTACTTC
CDR3 protein: CASSDWLGSYEQYF

V gene: TRBV27
clone size: NA
D gene: NA
J gene: TRBJ2-7
CDR3 DNA: TGTGCCAGCAGTTTAGGGGACTTCTCCTACGAGCAGTACTTC
CDR3 protein: CASSLGDFSYEQYF

V gene: TRBV5-5
clone size: NA
D gene: NA
J gene: TRBJ2-7
CDR3 DNA: TGTGCCAGCAGCTTGCCCGGGTACTACGAGCAGTACTTC
CDR3 protein: CASSLPGYYEQYF

V gene: TRBV15
clone size: NA
D gene: TRBD1
J gene: TRBJ2-5
CDR3 DNA: TGTGCCACCAGCGTGACAGGGACCCAAGAGACCCAGTACTTC
CDR3 protein: CATSVTGTQETQYF

V gene: TRBV5-1
clone size: NA
D gene: NA
J gene: TRBJ2-5
CDR3 DNA: TGCGCCAGCAGCTTGGAACAAGAGACCCAGTACTTC
CDR3 protein: CASSLEQETQYF

V gene: TRBV14
clone size: NA
D gene: TRBD1
J gene: TRBJ1-1
CDR3 DNA: TGTGCCAGCAGCCAAGACCATATAGGGGCCAGGGGGCGCGGGTTGAGCACTGAAGCTTTCTTT
CDR3 protein: CASSQDHIGARGRGLSTEAFF

V gene: TRBV4-2
clone size: NA
D gene: NA
J gene: TRBJ1-1
CDR3 DNA: TGTGCCAGCAGCCAAGATGACCGCGGGGGAATGAACACTGAAGCTTTCTTT
CDR3 protein: CASSQDDRGGMNTEAFF